This T cell receptor beta chain appears in the sequencing data of a study of blood T cell repertoires in COVID-19. For the study at large: There were acute and convalescent COVID-19 samples, and they came from the United States, Italy and Spain. Nucleic acid was either cDNA or gDNA, and it came from T cells, B-cell-depleted T cells, or PBMCs.

In the original analysis: By means of reference gene primer amplification, nucleated cell counts were estimated. TCRdb's table, derived via immunoSEQ multiplex PCR, lists solely in-frame clones and lacks some. The DNA gave D and trimming, while V, J and clone size come from that table. The sample has about 50,000 clones; 77% are singletons. Germline V lookup: CDR1 GTSNPN, CDR2 SVGIG (reference sequence). Trimming left V 4 bases short and J 3 bases short, with 10 bases between. This CDR3 is 13 amino acids long. What was sequenced was peripheral blood. The J gene is TRBJ1-5, the V gene TRBV30, with D perhaps TRBD1 (5 bases). This TCR came from a man aged 70-80 years with active or convalescent COVID-19. CDR3 loop: CAWTREYNQPQHF. CDR3 DNA: TGTGCCTGGACCAGGGAATACAATCAGCCCCAGCATTTT.